This entry lists 20 T cell receptor beta chains sequenced from one sample in a study of B cell selection in AIRE deficiency. Sorting defined conventional CD4 T cells as CD4+CD127+. Assay used: immunoSEQ multiplex PCR; TCRdb lists only in-frame clones, some missing. The table has 20,000 to 25,000 clones, roughly 97% seen once. The material sequenced was conventional CD4+ T cells sorted from PBMCs. These receptor sequences come from a human donor with AIRE deficiency.

This rearrangement joins TRBV5-6 to TRBJ2-1; 7 bases fit TRBD2. CDR1 is SGHDT and CDR2 is YYEEEE in the germline V gene. The length of the CDR3 is 18 residues. The ends lost 4 bases at V and 0 bases at J; junction bases unmatched: 13. The CDR3 here is CASSLRAVAGHSYNEQFF. CDR3 nucleotide sequence: TGTGCCAGCAGCCTTCGAGCCGTAGCGGGTCACTCCTACAATGAGCAGTTCTTC. The full variable domain, with the rest looked up from reference TRBV5-6 and TRBJ2-1, is DAGVTQSPTHLIKTRGQQVTLRCSPKSGHDTVSWYQQALGQGPQFIFQYYEEEERQRGNFPDRFSGHQFPNYSSELNVNALLLGDSALYLCASSLRAVAGHSYNEQFFGPGTRLTVL.

CDR3 nucleotides: TGCGCCAGCAGCCCCCGTTCGGCCTATTCGACACCTGAAGCTTTCTTT. Residues: CASSPRSAYSTPEAFF. V usage is TRBV4-1 and J usage is TRBJ1-1; D not certain. With 4 bases removed from V and 6 bases from J, the gap between germline ends came to 21 bases. Germline CDR1 and CDR2: MGHRA and YSYEKL. The CDR3 is made up of 16 amino acids.

The chain joins TRBV6-1 to TRBJ1-4; no firm D call. The germline V and J ends were trimmed by 5 bases and 6 bases, with 10 bases remaining between them. CDR3 length equals 13 residues. Germline V gives CDR1 MNHNS, CDR2 SASEGT. This chain's CDR3 is CASSPRGDEKLFF. In nucleotides, the CDR3 is TGTGCCAGCAGTCCGCGAGGTGATGAAAAACTGTTTTTT.

V gene TRBV5-4 combines with J gene TRBJ2-1; D may be TRBD1 or TRBD2 (5 bases each). Germline CDR1 is SGHNT and CDR2 is YYREEE (reference sequence). CDR3 size: 16 residues. Trimming shortened V by 3 bases and J by 0 bases, and 13 bases separated the two germline ends. The CDR3 DNA reads TGTGCCAGCAGCTGGTCCGGGACCGTCTCCTACAATGAGCAGTTCTTC. Amino acids: CASSWSGTVSYNEQFF.

The rearrangement links TRBV2 to TRBJ2-2; D is perhaps TRBD1 (6 bases). V was pared by 7 bases and J by 2 bases, with 11 bases between. The CDR3 runs to 14 residues. Germline V CDR1 and CDR2: SNHLY, FYNNEI. CDR3: CASMAGVNTGELFF. In DNA, the CDR3 is TGTGCCAGCATGGCAGGGGTAAACACCGGGGAGCTGTTTTTT.

The J gene is TRBJ1-5, the V gene TRBV11-2; unclear D gene. Per the germline V gene, CDR1 is SGHAT and CDR2 is FQNNGV. V was pared by 5 bases and J by 0 bases, with 11 bases between. The CDR3 is 15 residues long. The CDR3 DNA reads TGTGCCAGCAGCCCCACGGGGTCTAGCAATCAGCCCCAGCATTTT. Protein product: CASSPTGSSNQPQHF.

The chain joins TRBV4-1 to TRBJ1-1; D gene ambiguous. Germline V gene lookup returns CDR1 MGHRA and CDR2 YSYEKL. The CDR3 sequence is 14 residues long. The ends were cut back, 4 bases at V and 5 bases at J, with 14 bases in the middle. The CDR3 loop is CASSPREGGTEAFF. The CDR3, as DNA: TGCGCCAGCAGCCCCCGGGAGGGAGGGACTGAAGCTTTCTTT.

The rearrangement joins TRBV9 to TRBJ2-7, with TRBD2 matching over 8 bases. The trim removed 0 bases at V and 6 bases at J, leaving 8 bases unmatched. The CDR3 totals 15 residues. From germline, CDR1 is SGDLS and CDR2 YYNGEE. In DNA form, the CDR3 reads TGTGCCAGCAGCGTAGAAACTAGCGGACGTGGCGAGCAGTACTTC. Translating gives CASSVETSGRGEQYF.

The chain couples TRBV18 to TRBJ1-5; TRBD1 agrees at 8 bases. The CDR3 totals 16 residues. V lost 4 bases to trimming and J lost 2 bases; unmatched junction nucleotides: 7. Looked up from germline, CDR1 is KGHSH and CDR2 is LQKENI. Here the CDR3 DNA reads TGTGCCAGCTCACGGTGGACAGGGACTGGCAATCAGCCCCAGCATTTT. This encodes CASSRWTGTGNQPQHF. The full variable domain, its missing parts supplied by reference TRBV18 and TRBJ1-5, is NAGVMQNPRHLVRRRGQEARLRCSPMKGHSHVYWYRQLPEEGLKFMVYLQKENIIDESGMPKERFSAEFPKEGPSILRIQQVVRGDSAAYFCASSRWTGTGNQPQHFGDGTRLSIL.

This clone was picked up one time. The J gene is TRBJ2-5, the V gene TRBV7-2, with a possible D match to TRBD1 (6 bases). The CDR3 length is 15 residues. Germline values: CDR1 SGHTA, CDR2 FQGNSA. V was cut by 5 bases and J by 7 bases, with 20 bases left in between. CDR3 DNA sequence: TGTGCCAGCAGCAAGTCAGGGGCAGGGCCATGGACCCAGTACTTC. It encodes CASSKSGAGPWTQYF. Supplemented by reference TRBV7-2 and TRBJ2-5, the full variable domain reads GAGVSQSPSNKVTEKGKDVELRCDPISGHTALYWYRQSLGQGLEFLIYFQGNSAPDKSGLPSDRFSAERTGGSVSTLTIQRTQQEDSAVYLCASSKSGAGPWTQYFGPGTRLLVL.

The rearrangement uses TRBV6-4 and TRBJ1-1; 7 bases are a match to TRBD1. This CDR3 comprises 16 residues. CDR1 is MRHNA, CDR2 SNTAGT, per germline. Trimming removed 6 bases from V and 1 base from J; junction bases left unmatched: 11. This CDR3 reads CASSQTGARANTEAFF. The DNA of the CDR3 is TGTGCCAGCAGCCAAACAGGGGCAAGAGCGAACACTGAAGCTTTCTTT.

The chain recombines TRBV6-6 with TRBJ2-7; D might be TRBD1 or TRBD2, each matching 6 bases. V shed 0 bases and J shed 3 bases, with 15 bases lying between them. Germline CDR1 MNHNY, CDR2 SVGAGI (reference sequence). The CDR3 length is 16 residues. CDR3 DNA sequence: TGTGCCAGCAGTTACTCGAGGGGGGCTAGAGGCTACGAGCAGTACTTC. Translation: CASSYSRGARGYEQYF.

The chain uses TRBV19 and TRBJ1-1; weak D call: TRBD1 (6 bases). The V and J ends lost 4 bases and 8 bases respectively, with 14 bases between them. The CDR3 loop spans 13 amino acids. CDR1 and CDR2 (germline): LNHDA, SQIVND (reference sequence). DNA of the CDR3: TGTGCCAGTAGTACTCAGGGGTTCACGGAAGCTTTCTTT. Amino acids: CASSTQGFTEAFF.

Here the CDR3 reads CASSLRLQGNNEQFF. Here the CDR3 DNA reads TGCGCCAGCAGCTTGCGCCTCCAGGGGAACAATGAGCAGTTCTTC. The chain has TRBV5-1 and TRBJ2-1; a weak D match, TRBD1 (6 bases). CDR1 and CDR2 (germline): SGHRS, YFSETQ. V was shortened by 1 base and J by 5 bases, with 13 bases between the two germline ends. This CDR3 region has 15 residues.

This chain connects TRBV15 to TRBJ1-5; 7 bases match TRBD1. Germline CDR1 LNHNV, CDR2 YYDKDF (reference sequence). CDR3 size: 14 residues. Trimming took 5 bases from V and 4 from J; bases not matched to a gene: 5. The CDR3 here is CATSATGSNQPQHF. Here the CDR3 DNA reads TGTGCCACCAGCGCGACAGGGTCGAATCAGCCCCAGCATTTT.

The count of this clone is one. The J gene is TRBJ1-5, the V gene TRBV6-5; tentatively, D is TRBD1 (5 bases). Trimming removed 6 bases from V and 0 bases from J, with 9 bases in between. This CDR3 region has 14 residues. The germline gives CDR1 MNHEY, CDR2 SVGAGI. For the CDR3, the DNA is TGTGCCAGCAGCTACAGGAATAGCAATCAGCCCCAGCATTTT. Translation: CASSYRNSNQPQHF.

This clone was picked up one time. The CDR3 loop is CASSQERGLGADTQYF. The CDR3, as DNA: TGTGCCAGCAGCCAAGAAAGAGGGCTGGGGGCGGATACGCAGTATTTT. The chain employs TRBV4-2 and TRBJ2-3; tentative D call: TRBD1 (6 bases). Germline V gene data show CDR1 as LGHNA and CDR2 as YNFKEQ. The CDR3 has 16 residues. V lost 0 bases, J lost 6 bases, and 16 bases lay in between.

V gene TRBV6-6 combines with J gene TRBJ2-1; 7 nucleotides line up with TRBD2. CDR3 length: 15 amino acids. Trimming at V came to 4 bases and at J to 4 bases, leaving 7 bases not matched to a gene. In germline, CDR1 is MNHNY, CDR2 SVGAGI (reference sequence). This chain's CDR3 is CASSWGGFMYNEQFF. The CDR3 DNA follows: TGTGCCAGCAGTTGGGGGGGGTTTATGTACAATGAGCAGTTCTTC.

This clone has just one count. The chain is built from TRBV7-2 and TRBJ2-7; D possibly corresponds to TRBD1 (6 bases). Germline values: CDR1 SGHTA, CDR2 FQGNSA. Trimming removed 5 bases from V and 9 bases from J, with 17 bases in between. The CDR3 contains 13 residues. The CDR3 here is CASSGSRGGGQYF. The DNA for the CDR3 is TGTGCCAGCAGCGGCAGCAGGGGCGGTGGGCAGTACTTC.

The chain recombines TRBV19 with TRBJ2-7, with D perhaps TRBD1 or TRBD2 (5 bases each). There are 15 residues in the CDR3. Trimming shortened V by 7 bases and J by 2 bases, and 18 bases separated the two germline ends. The V gene's germline CDR1 is LNHDA and CDR2 SQIVND (reference sequence). CDR3 DNA sequence: TGTGCCAGTAACGATCGGGGCAGGGATCCCTACGAGCAGTACTTC. Translated: CASNDRGRDPYEQYF.